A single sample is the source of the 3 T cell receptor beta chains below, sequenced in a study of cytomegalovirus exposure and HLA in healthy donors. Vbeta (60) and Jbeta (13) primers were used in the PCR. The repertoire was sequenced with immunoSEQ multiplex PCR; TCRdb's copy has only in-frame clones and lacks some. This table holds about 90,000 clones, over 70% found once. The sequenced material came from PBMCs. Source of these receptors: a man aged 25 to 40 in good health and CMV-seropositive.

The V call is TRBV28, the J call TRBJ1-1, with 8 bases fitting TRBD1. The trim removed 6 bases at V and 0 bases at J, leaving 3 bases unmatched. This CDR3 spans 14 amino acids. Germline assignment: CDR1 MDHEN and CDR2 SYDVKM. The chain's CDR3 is CASRLTGVNTEAFF. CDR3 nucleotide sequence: TGTGCCAGCAGGTTGACAGGGGTGAACACTGAAGCTTTCTTT. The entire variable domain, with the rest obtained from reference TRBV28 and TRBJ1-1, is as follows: DVKVTQSSRYLVKRTGEKVFLECVQDMDHENMFWYRQDPGLGLRLIYFSYDVKMKEKGDIPEGYSVSREKKERFSLILESASTNQTSMYLCASRLTGVNTEAFFGQGTRLTVV.

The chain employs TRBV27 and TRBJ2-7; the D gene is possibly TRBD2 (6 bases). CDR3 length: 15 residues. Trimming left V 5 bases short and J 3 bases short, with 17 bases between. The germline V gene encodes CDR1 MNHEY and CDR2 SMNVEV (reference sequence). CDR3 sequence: CASSIYGGKGYEQYF. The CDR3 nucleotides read TGTGCCAGCAGTATTTACGGGGGTAAGGGCTACGAGCAGTACTTC.

The CDR3 DNA reads TGTGCCAGCAGCTTAGGATCGGGCTACGAGCAGTACTTC. This codes for CASSLGSGYEQYF. The gene calls are TRBV11-3 and TRBJ2-7; D unclear. This CDR3 region has 13 residues. V was cut by 1 base and J by 3 bases, with 7 bases left in between. Germline V gene lookup returns CDR1 SGHNT and CDR2 YENEEA. Based on the CDR3 plus reference TRBV11-3 and TRBJ2-7, the full variable domain is EAGVVQSPRYKIIEKKQPVAFWCNPISGHNTLYWYLQNLGQGPELLIRYENEEAVDDSQLPKDRFSAERLKGVDSTLKIQPAELGDSAVYLCASSLGSGYEQYFGPGTRLTVT.